This T cell receptor beta chain was captured in a study of cytomegalovirus exposure and HLA in healthy donors. General study results and limits: As a later analysis revealed, most CMV-associated TCR beta chains appeared HLA-restricted. A later analysis revealed that TCR association rates differed between HLA loci, peaking at DRB1 and bottoming out at HLA-C.

Both ends counted, the CDR3 spans 16 residues. Germline CDR1 GTSNPN, CDR2 SVGIG (reference sequence). The PCR ran on 60 Vbeta and 13 Jbeta primers. The method was immunoSEQ multiplex PCR; TCRdb's version includes in-frame clones alone and lacks a portion of them. The sample records 85,000 to 100,000 clones, more than 60% being singletons. In regard to this clone: What it recognizes is unknown. Because the CDR3's place on the DNA is in doubt, the DNA is left out and the CDR3 is given as listed by TCRdb.

The sequence derives from a man aged 50-60 years in good health and CMV-seropositive. The chain is built from TRBV30 and TRBJ1-2; the D call TRBD1 from the table was never checked on the DNA. The source material was PBMCs. CDR3 residues: CAWGSGTGGFQYGYPF.